This T cell receptor (beta chain) was obtained from a study of OX40 agonist ivuxolimab in advanced cancers. About this clone itself: What it binds is not known.

Enrollment shut out patients with autoimmune disease history or systemic immunosuppression. Germline CDR1 is MGHDK and CDR2 is SYGVNS. There are 14 residues in the CDR3. The ends lost 6 bases at V and 4 bases at J; junction bases unmatched: 4. Sequencing was performed with immunoSEQ multiplex PCR; in TCRdb, only in-frame clones are kept and a portion is missing. In the table there are 30,000 to 45,000 clones, approximately 82% of which are singletons. Study-level results: At 0.1 to 3.0 mg/kg and by week 6, clonal expansion occurred in CD4+ and CD8+ blood T cells. In CD8+ T cells, expanded clones were on average more numerous than in CD4+. Expanded peripheral T cells had an undetermined antigen specificity.

This clonotype originated in an adult with an advanced solid tumor such as melanoma, head and neck, liver or kidney cancer. Sequencing used CD4+ or CD8+ T cells sorted from blood, obtained in a trial of the OX40 agonist ivuxolimab. The chain combines TRBV25-1 with TRBJ1-3; TRBD1 agrees at 9 bases. Written as DNA, the CDR3 is TGTGCCAGCAGGGGACAGGGCATAGGAAACACCATATATTTT. Protein product: CASRGQGIGNTIYF.